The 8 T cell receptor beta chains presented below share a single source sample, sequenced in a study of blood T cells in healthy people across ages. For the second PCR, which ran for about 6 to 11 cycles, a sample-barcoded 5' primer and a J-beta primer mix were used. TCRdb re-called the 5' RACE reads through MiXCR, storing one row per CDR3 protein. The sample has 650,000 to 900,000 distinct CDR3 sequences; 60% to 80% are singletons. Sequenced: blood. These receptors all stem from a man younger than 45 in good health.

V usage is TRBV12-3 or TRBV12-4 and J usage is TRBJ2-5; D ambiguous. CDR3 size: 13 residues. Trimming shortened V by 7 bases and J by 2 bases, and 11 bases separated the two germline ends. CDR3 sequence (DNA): TGTGCCAGCACACAATGGGGACAAGAGACCCAGTACTTC. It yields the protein CASTQWGQETQYF.

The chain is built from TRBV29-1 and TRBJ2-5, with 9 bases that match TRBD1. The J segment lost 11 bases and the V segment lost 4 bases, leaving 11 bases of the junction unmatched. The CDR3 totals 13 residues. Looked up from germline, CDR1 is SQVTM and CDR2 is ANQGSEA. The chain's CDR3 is CSVGGQGTLEQYF. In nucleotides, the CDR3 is TGCAGCGTTGGGGGACAGGGAACCTTGGAGCAGTACTTC.

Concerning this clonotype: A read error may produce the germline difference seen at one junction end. CDR3 sequence: CASSPRDRVYADAQYF. The CDR3 DNA reads as TGTGCCAGCAGCCCCCGTGACAGGGTTTATGCAGATGCGCAGTATTTT. The chain recombines TRBV12-3 or TRBV12-4 with TRBJ2-3; 7 nucleotides match TRBD1. This CDR3 is built from 16 residues.

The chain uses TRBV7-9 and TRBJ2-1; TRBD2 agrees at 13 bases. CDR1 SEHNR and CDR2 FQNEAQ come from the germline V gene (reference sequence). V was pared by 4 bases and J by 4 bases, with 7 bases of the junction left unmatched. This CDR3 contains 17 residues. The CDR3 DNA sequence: TGTGCCAGCAGCTCCAAACCGGGACTAGCGGGATACAATGAGCAGTTCTTC. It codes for CASSSKPGLAGYNEQFF.

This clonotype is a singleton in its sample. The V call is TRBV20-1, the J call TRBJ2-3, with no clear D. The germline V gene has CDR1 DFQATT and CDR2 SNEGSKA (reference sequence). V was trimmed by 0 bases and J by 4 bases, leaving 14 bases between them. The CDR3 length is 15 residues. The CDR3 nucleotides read TGCAGTGCTAGAGAGTATAGAAAGGTGGCAGATACGCAGTATTTT. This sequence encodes CSAREYRKVADTQYF.

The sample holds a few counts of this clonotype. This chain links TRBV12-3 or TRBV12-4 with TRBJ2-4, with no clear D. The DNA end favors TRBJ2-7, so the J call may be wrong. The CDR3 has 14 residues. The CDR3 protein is CASSLKGGSHEQYF. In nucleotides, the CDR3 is TGTGCCAGCAGTTTGAAGGGTGGATCCCACGAGCAGTACTTC.

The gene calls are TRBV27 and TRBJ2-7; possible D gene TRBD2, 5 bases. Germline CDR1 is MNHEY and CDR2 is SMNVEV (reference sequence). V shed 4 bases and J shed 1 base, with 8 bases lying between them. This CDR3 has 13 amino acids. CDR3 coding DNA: TGTGCCAGCAGTTCCGAGGGATCCTACGAGCAGTACTTC. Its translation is CASSSEGSYEQYF.

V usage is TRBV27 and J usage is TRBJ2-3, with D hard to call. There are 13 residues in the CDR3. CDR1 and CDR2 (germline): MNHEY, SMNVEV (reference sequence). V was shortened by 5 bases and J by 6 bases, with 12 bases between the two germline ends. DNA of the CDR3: TGTGCCAGCAGTCCCTTTGGCGGCGATACGCAGTATTTT. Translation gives CASSPFGGDTQYF.